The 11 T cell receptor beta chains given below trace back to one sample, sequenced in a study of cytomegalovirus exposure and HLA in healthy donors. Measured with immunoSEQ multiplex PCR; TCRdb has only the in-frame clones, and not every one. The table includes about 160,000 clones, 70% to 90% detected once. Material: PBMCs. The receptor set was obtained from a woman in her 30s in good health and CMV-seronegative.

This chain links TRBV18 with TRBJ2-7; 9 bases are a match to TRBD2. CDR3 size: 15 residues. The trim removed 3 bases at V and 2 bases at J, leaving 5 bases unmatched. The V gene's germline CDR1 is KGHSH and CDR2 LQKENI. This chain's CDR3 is CASSPFSGSAYEQYF. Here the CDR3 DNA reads TGTGCCAGCTCACCTTTTAGCGGGAGCGCCTACGAGCAGTACTTC.

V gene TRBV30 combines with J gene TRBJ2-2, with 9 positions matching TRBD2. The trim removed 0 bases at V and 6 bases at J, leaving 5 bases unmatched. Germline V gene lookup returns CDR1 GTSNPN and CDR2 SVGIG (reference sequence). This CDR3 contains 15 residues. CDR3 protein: CAWSVLAGGPGELFF. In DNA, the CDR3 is TGTGCCTGGAGTGTACTGGCGGGAGGGCCCGGGGAGCTGTTTTTT.

In nucleotides, the CDR3 is TGTGCCAGCAGCCATTGGGGTTCACCCCTCCACTTT. This sequence encodes CASSHWGSPLHF. The chain recombines TRBV14 with TRBJ1-6, with D unclear. The CDR3 is 12 residues long. Germline CDR1 and CDR2: SGHDN and FVKESK. Trimming pared 3 bases from V and 9 bases from J, leaving 6 bases between.

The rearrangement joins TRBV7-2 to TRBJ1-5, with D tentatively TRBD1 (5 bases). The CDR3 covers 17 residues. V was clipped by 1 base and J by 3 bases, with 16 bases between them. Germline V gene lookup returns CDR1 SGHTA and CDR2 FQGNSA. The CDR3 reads CASSLGGREQVNQPQHF. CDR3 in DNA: TGTGCCAGCAGCTTAGGTGGTAGAGAACAGGTCAATCAGCCCCAGCATTTT. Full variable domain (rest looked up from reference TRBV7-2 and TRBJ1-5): GAGVSQSPSNKVTEKGKDVELRCDPISGHTALYWYRQSLGQGLEFLIYFQGNSAPDKSGLPSDRFSAERTGGSVSTLTIQRTQQEDSAVYLCASSLGGREQVNQPQHFGDGTRLSIL.

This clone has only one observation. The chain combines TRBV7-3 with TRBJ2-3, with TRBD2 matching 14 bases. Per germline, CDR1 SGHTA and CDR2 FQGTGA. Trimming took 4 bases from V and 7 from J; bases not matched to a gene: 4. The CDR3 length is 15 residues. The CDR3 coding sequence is TGTGCCAGCAGCTCGACTAGCGGGAGGGGGAATACGCAGTATTTT. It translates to CASSSTSGRGNTQYF.

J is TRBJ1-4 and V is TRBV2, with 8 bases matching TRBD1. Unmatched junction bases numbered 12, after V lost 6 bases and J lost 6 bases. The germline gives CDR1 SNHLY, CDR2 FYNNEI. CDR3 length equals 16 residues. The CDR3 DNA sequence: TGTGCCAGCAGCTCAGGGGGGACAGGTCCCGATGAAAAACTGTTTTTT. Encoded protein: CASSSGGTGPDEKLFF.

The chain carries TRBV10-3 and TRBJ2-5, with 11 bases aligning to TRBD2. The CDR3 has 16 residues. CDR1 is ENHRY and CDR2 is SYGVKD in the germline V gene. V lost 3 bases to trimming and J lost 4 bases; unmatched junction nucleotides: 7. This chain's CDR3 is CAISDSGTSGGETQYF. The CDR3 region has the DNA TGTGCCATCAGTGACTCTGGGACTAGCGGAGGAGAGACCCAGTACTTC.

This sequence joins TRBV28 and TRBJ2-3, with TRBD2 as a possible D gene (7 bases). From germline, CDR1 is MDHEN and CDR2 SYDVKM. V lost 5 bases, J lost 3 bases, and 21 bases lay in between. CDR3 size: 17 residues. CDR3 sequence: CASSPPPWGGPTDTQYF. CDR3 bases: TGTGCCAGCAGTCCACCTCCTTGGGGGGGCCCAACAGATACGCAGTATTTT.

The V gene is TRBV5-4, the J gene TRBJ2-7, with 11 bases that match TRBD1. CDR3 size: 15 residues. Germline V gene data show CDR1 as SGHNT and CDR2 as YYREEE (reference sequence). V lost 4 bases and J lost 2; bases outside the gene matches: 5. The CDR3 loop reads CASSPVGQGAYEQYF. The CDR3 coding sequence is TGTGCCAGCAGCCCGGTGGGACAGGGGGCCTACGAGCAGTACTTC.

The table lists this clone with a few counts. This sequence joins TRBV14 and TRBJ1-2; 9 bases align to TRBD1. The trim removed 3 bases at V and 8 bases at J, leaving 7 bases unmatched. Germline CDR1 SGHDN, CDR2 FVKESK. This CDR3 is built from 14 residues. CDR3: CASSQGDRVKGYTF. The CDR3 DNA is TGTGCCAGCAGCCAGGGGGACAGGGTAAAAGGCTACACCTTC.

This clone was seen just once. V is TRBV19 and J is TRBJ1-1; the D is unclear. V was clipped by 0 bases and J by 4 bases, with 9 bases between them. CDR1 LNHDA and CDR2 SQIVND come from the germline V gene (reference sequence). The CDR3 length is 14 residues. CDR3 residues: CASSIDLRATEAFF. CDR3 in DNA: TGTGCCAGTAGTATAGATCTTAGGGCCACTGAAGCTTTCTTT.